The 27 T cell receptor beta chains reported below all come from one sample, sequenced in a study of T cell clones after liver transplantation. TCRdb's table, derived via immunoSEQ multiplex PCR, lists solely in-frame clones and lacks some. The sample has approximately 65,000 clones; around 93% are singletons. The sequencing here drew on CD4+ T cells from blood, taken less than 28 months after liver transplant. Source of these receptors: a human patient who received a liver transplant. T cells may partly derive from the graft donor.

This clone occurred once. The chain recombines TRBV28 with TRBJ2-5, with 12 positions matching TRBD1. The V segment lost 5 bases and the J segment 5 bases; nucleotides outside the gene matches: 9. The CDR3 contains 16 residues. Germline-derived CDR1 and CDR2 are MDHEN and SYDVKM. CDR3 protein: CASSPPPGQGAETQYF. CDR3 bases: TGTGCCAGCAGTCCACCTCCGGGACAGGGGGCCGAGACCCAGTACTTC.

This chain connects TRBV27 to TRBJ2-1, with TRBD2 matching 13 bases. The CDR3 is made up of 16 amino acids. The germline V gene encodes CDR1 MNHEY and CDR2 SMNVEV (reference sequence). Unmatched junction bases numbered 4, after V lost 3 bases and J lost 5 bases. The CDR3 loop is CASSFSGTSGDNEQFF. CDR3 coding DNA: TGTGCCAGCAGTTTCTCCGGGACTAGCGGGGACAATGAGCAGTTCTTC.

The CDR3 DNA follows: TGTGCCAGCAGCCGGGGGGTCGGGGTCCAAGAGACCCAGTACTTC. Amino acids: CASSRGVGVQETQYF. The chain carries TRBV9 and TRBJ2-5; 7 positions match TRBD2. The CDR3 runs to 15 residues. Germline V gene sequence: CDR1 SGDLS, CDR2 YYNGEE. V lost 4 bases and J lost 1; bases outside the gene matches: 7.

The chain combines TRBV11-1 with TRBJ2-1; D is undetermined. The CDR3 consists of 15 residues. Between the trimmed V and J ends, which lost 5 bases and 0 bases, there was a span of 11 bases. The germline gives CDR1 SGHAT, CDR2 FQDESV (reference sequence). CDR3 DNA: TGTGCCAGCAGCGCCAGACGGAGCTCCTACAATGAGCAGTTCTTC. Translated: CASSARRSSYNEQFF.

V gene TRBV2 combines with J gene TRBJ1-5; 10 bases agree with TRBD1. The CDR3 contains 14 residues. CDR1 is SNHLY and CDR2 is FYNNEI in the germline V gene. Losses at the gene ends were 1 base for V and 12 bases for J; bases not matched to a gene: 6. CDR3 protein: CASSEEQGQGLQHF. In DNA, the CDR3 is TGTGCCAGCAGTGAAGAGCAGGGACAGGGGCTCCAGCATTTT.

The chain links TRBV7-9 to TRBJ2-7; D is unresolved. The V gene's germline CDR1 is SEHNR and CDR2 FQNEAQ (reference sequence). V lost 6 bases, J lost 2 bases, and 23 bases lay in between. CDR3 length: 17 residues. CDR3 nucleotide sequence: TGTGCCAGCAGGCCCGCTGTGGGTCTTAATGGGGCCTACGAGCAGTACTTC. Translated, it gives CASRPAVGLNGAYEQYF. Full variable domain (rest looked up from reference TRBV7-9 and TRBJ2-7): DTGVSQNPRHKITKRGQNVTFRCDPISEHNRLYWYRQTLGQGPEFLTYFQNEAQLEKSRLLSDRFSAERPKGSFSTLEIQRTEQGDSAMYLCASRPAVGLNGAYEQYFGPGTRLTVT.

This clone appeared once. This rearrangement joins TRBV5-3 to TRBJ2-1, with TRBD2 matching over 8 bases. TRBV5-3 is designated an ORF whose function remains uncertain. V was clipped by 3 bases and J by 4 bases; unmatched bases: 6. The CDR3 length is 15 residues. CDR3 sequence: CARSSTSAVYNEQFF. The DNA of the CDR3 is TGTGCCAGAAGCTCGACTAGCGCCGTGTACAATGAGCAGTTCTTC.

This clone came up once. V gene TRBV7-2 combines with J gene TRBJ1-3; 7 bases fit TRBD1. CDR3 size: 13 residues. CDR1 SGHTA and CDR2 FQGNSA come from the germline V gene. J gave up 8 bases and V 4 bases, and 5 bases lay outside the gene matches. The CDR3 reads CASSSGGFDTIYF. Written as DNA, the CDR3 is TGTGCCAGCAGCTCAGGGGGGTTCGACACCATATATTTT.

The V and J genes are TRBV29-1 and TRBJ2-5, with D tentatively TRBD1 (6 bases). V lost 6 bases to trimming and J lost 5 bases, with 16 bases between them. Germline V gene data show CDR1 as SQVTM and CDR2 as ANQGSEA. The CDR3 covers 13 residues. CDR3 loop: CSVRQSGVETQYF. CDR3 nucleotide sequence: TGCAGCGTGCGTCAATCAGGGGTTGAGACCCAGTACTTC.

V is TRBV4-1 and J is TRBJ2-3; D is unresolved. This CDR3 is built from 14 residues. Between the trimmed V and J ends, which lost 4 bases and 0 bases, there was a span of 8 bases. Germline-derived CDR1 and CDR2 are MGHRA and YSYEKL. The CDR3 loop reads CASSPAPSTDTQYF. For the CDR3, the DNA is TGCGCCAGCAGCCCCGCCCCCAGCACAGATACGCAGTATTTT.

The V call is TRBV5-1, the J call TRBJ2-5; a possible D gene is TRBD1 (5 bases). Germline CDR1 SGHRS, CDR2 YFSETQ. With 1 base removed from V and 4 bases from J, the gap between germline ends came to 11 bases. This CDR3 comprises 14 residues. CDR3 amino acids: CASSLLSQVETQYF. For the CDR3, the DNA is TGCGCCAGCAGCTTGCTCTCACAGGTAGAGACCCAGTACTTC.

In DNA form, the CDR3 reads TGCGCCAGCAGCCAAGGAGGACTAGCGGGGGGTGAGCAGTTCTTC. This translates into CASSQGGLAGGEQFF. The chain links TRBV4-3 to TRBJ2-1, with 14 positions matching TRBD2. Trimming at V came to 1 base and at J to 9 bases, leaving 2 bases not matched to a gene. Germline lookup yields CDR1 LGHNA and CDR2 YSLEER. The CDR3 totals 15 residues.

This clone was seen a handful of times. The chain employs TRBV2 and TRBJ2-7, with D unresolved. Germline CDR1 SNHLY, CDR2 FYNNEI. V was pared by 9 bases and J by 2 bases, with 11 bases between. This CDR3 spans 12 amino acids. CDR3 DNA: TGTGCCAGAGGGTCTGGACCCTACGAGCAGTACTTC. It yields the protein CARGSGPYEQYF.

This clone was picked up one time. The chain recombines TRBV15 with TRBJ2-3; D perhaps matches TRBD1 (6 bases). Germline V gene lookup returns CDR1 LNHNV and CDR2 YYDKDF (reference sequence). The V end lost 0 bases, the J end lost 6 bases, and 16 bases lay between the germline ends. This CDR3 contains 16 residues. CDR3 in amino acids: CATSREGRGTRDTQYF. DNA of the CDR3: TGTGCCACCAGCAGAGAGGGCAGGGGTACGAGGGATACGCAGTATTTT.

V is TRBV7-2 and J is TRBJ2-7; 10 bases agree with TRBD2. The CDR3 is 18 residues long. V lost 5 bases to trimming and J lost 5 bases; unmatched junction nucleotides: 18. Germline CDR1 reads SGHTA; CDR2 reads FQGNSA. CDR3: CASSTGGGPSGRTHEQYF. CDR3 coding DNA: TGTGCCAGCAGCACCGGGGGGGGCCCTAGCGGGAGAACCCACGAGCAGTACTTC.

V usage is TRBV13 and J usage is TRBJ2-1, with D uncertain. CDR3 length: 11 residues. Germline CDR1 reads PRHDT; CDR2 reads FYEKMQ (reference sequence). V shed 3 bases and J shed 6 bases, with 3 bases lying between them. In DNA form, the CDR3 reads TGTGCCAGCAGCTTGGCCAATGAGCAGTTCTTC. Its translation: CASSLANEQFF.

The chain employs TRBV9 and TRBJ2-1, with TRBD2 identical over 7 bases. Germline assignment: CDR1 SGDLS and CDR2 YYNGEE. The CDR3 is 15 residues long. V dropped 3 bases and J dropped 0; count of bases not matched to a gene: 3. The chain's CDR3 is CASSASGRSYNEQFF. CDR3 DNA: TGTGCCAGCAGCGCTAGCGGCCGCTCCTACAATGAGCAGTTCTTC.

V is TRBV7-2 and J is TRBJ2-5; TRBD2 aligns across 9 bases. The length of the CDR3 is 16 residues. Per the germline V gene, CDR1 is SGHTA and CDR2 is FQGNSA. V dropped 0 bases and J dropped 1; count of bases not matched to a gene: 3. CDR3: CASSLALREGQETQYF. The CDR3 DNA is TGTGCCAGCAGCTTAGCCCTGCGGGAGGGCCAAGAGACCCAGTACTTC.

Here the CDR3 DNA reads TGTGCCAGCAGTCCCCGACTCTCCGGGGAGCAGTACTTC. Amino acid sequence: CASSPRLSGEQYF. J is TRBJ2-7 and V is TRBV28; D is uncertain. Germline V gene data show CDR1 as MDHEN and CDR2 as SYDVKM. This CDR3 has 13 residues. The V end was cut by 5 bases, the J end by 7 bases, with 15 bases between.

The gene calls are TRBV11-3 and TRBJ1-2; 7 positions agree with TRBD1. There are 15 residues in the CDR3. Germline CDR1 is SGHNT and CDR2 is YENEEA. V was pared by 5 bases and J by 4 bases, with 10 bases of the junction left unmatched. The CDR3 DNA is TGTGCCAGCAGCCCAGGGGGGGTCTTCGGCTATGGCTACACCTTC. Amino acid sequence: CASSPGGVFGYGYTF.

J is TRBJ1-5 and V is TRBV28, with no clear D. Germline V gene sequence: CDR1 MDHEN, CDR2 SYDVKM. V dropped 4 bases and J dropped 0 bases, with 10 bases sitting between them. The CDR3 loop spans 15 amino acids. CDR3 sequence (DNA): TGTGCCAGCAGTTCCCCCCCAGTTAGCAATCAGCCCCAGCATTTT. Its translation: CASSSPPVSNQPQHF.

This rearrangement joins TRBV6-1 to TRBJ2-7; D is undetermined. The CDR3 runs 14 residues. V lost 6 bases to trimming and J lost 2 bases, with 14 bases between them. Germline assignment: CDR1 MNHNS and CDR2 SASEGT. The CDR3, as DNA: TGTGCCAGCAGCTTGGACCGTGCAGCCTACGAGCAGTACTTC. The encoded protein is CASSLDRAAYEQYF.

The rearrangement joins TRBV6-5 to TRBJ1-1; 7 bases are shared with TRBD1. CDR1 MNHEY and CDR2 SVGAGI come from the germline V gene. The CDR3 totals 11 residues. V dropped 5 bases and J dropped 11; count of bases not matched to a gene: 5. CDR3 loop: CASSNGQDAFF. As DNA, the CDR3 is TGTGCCAGCAGTAATGGACAGGACGCTTTCTTT.

This clone was observed a few times. The chain carries TRBV11-2 and TRBJ2-3; D perhaps matches TRBD2 (5 bases). This CDR3 is 18 amino acids long. Trimming removed 1 base from V and 0 bases from J, with 17 bases in between. Germline CDR1 reads SGHAT; CDR2 reads FQNNGV. The CDR3 coding sequence is TGTGCCAGCAGCTTAGGGGCAGGAGGTACCGGGAGCACAGATACGCAGTATTTT. Translation: CASSLGAGGTGSTDTQYF.

This chain links TRBV5-4 with TRBJ1-1, with D maybe TRBD1 (6 bases). This CDR3 is 15 amino acids long. Trimming removed 4 bases from V and 1 base from J, with 14 bases in between. Germline assignment: CDR1 SGHNT and CDR2 YYREEE (reference sequence). The CDR3 DNA reads TGTGCCAGCAGCCTAGGGGGACGCTCGAACACTGAAGCTTTCTTT. Translating it yields CASSLGGRSNTEAFF. The variable domain in full, with the rest retrieved from reference TRBV5-4 and TRBJ1-1, is ETGVTQSPTHLIKTRGQQVTLRCSSQSGHNTVSWYQQALGQGPQFIFQYYREEENGRGNFPPRFSGLQFPNYSSELNVNALELDDSALYLCASSLGGRSNTEAFFGQGTRLTVV.

This chain links TRBV4-3 with TRBJ1-4; 7 bases fit TRBD1. CDR1 LGHNA and CDR2 YSLEER come from the germline V gene. The CDR3 consists of 14 residues. J was trimmed by 7 bases and V by 3 bases; bases with no gene match: 5. The CDR3 DNA follows: TGCGCCAGCAGCCACCAGGGGGTTTCTGAAAAACTGTTTTTT. It encodes CASSHQGVSEKLFF.

The chain uses TRBV10-3 and TRBJ2-7; a weak D match, TRBD2 (5 bases). Trimming took off 3 bases at V and 6 bases at J, with 12 bases between the two ends. CDR1 is ENHRY and CDR2 is SYGVKD in the germline V gene. This CDR3 comprises 13 residues. CDR3 sequence: CAISDTGWSEQYF. The CDR3 nucleotides read TGTGCCATCAGTGACACGGGGTGGTCCGAGCAGTACTTC.